This note documents a single T cell receptor (beta chain) sequence. The antigen it recognizes is unknown. No much larger clone is present one base from it, and per-base qualities are unavailable. TCRbeta CDR3 regions were amplified from genomic DNA using the immunoSEQ Assay, a bias-controlled multiplex PCR. The paper's data handling went like this. The number of nucleated cells in each sample was estimated from the amplification of reference gene primers within the assay. To quantify the absolute abundance of each unique TCRbeta CDR3 rearrangement, sequence reads were collapsed and filtered. For each sample, productive Simpson clonality was calculated as the square root of Simpson's diversity index over productive rearrangements. TCRdb limited this immuneACCESS table to in-frame rearrangements with V and J called. A share of clones is missing; checked studies link under half to unresolved V genes, and the rest is unexplained. The DNA was the basis for D and trimming; V, J and clone size are from that table. The sample yields about 220,000 clones; over 70% were counted once. Roughly 7% of the sample rests with the top ten.

Collaborating institutions collected whole blood in K2EDTA tubes following their own protocols. Collaborator samples were shipped for TCRbeta analysis as frozen whole blood, isolated PBMCs, or DNA extracted from either sample type. The data are from a study of blood T cell repertoires in COVID-19 (TCRdb year 2020). A note on the overall study: The collaborator samples originated in the United States, Italy and Spain and spanned the acute and convalescent phases of COVID-19. The material from the prospective study consisted of cDNA or gDNA derived from T cells, B-cell-depleted T cells, or PBMCs. A freely available public database, intended as a resource for researchers studying the immune response to SARS-CoV-2, is where the repertoires were released. The sample metadata nearly always contained a de-identified subject ID, COVID-19 status, age in years and sex. The dataset comprised deeply sampled blood TCRbeta repertoires from subjects exposed to, actively infected with, or recovered from COVID-19. The samples were drawn from two sources: the first 160 participants of the ongoing ImmuneRACE study, and approximately 1,300 subjects contributed by 6 global collaborators. HLA class I and class II types, where available, came from metadata supplied by the sample provider rather than from assay-based typing.

General conclusions and limits of the study: The quantity of clinical and demographic metadata differed by source and by participant and was supplied without curation.

As encoded in the germline V gene, CDR1 is SNHLY while CDR2 is FYNNEI. The cysteine opens and the phenylalanine closes a CDR3 of 16 amino acids. Only the CDR3 region is kept as DNA, spanning 48 bases read in frame from base 1. Trimming takes 4 bases off V and 5 bases off J; junction bases not matched to a gene: 9. The V gene is TRBV2 and the J gene is TRBJ2-5, with 11 bases matching TRBD2. The receptor's source is an older woman with acute or convalescent COVID-19. Sequenced sample: peripheral blood. The DNA is as follows: TGTGCCAGCAGTGTTGGCCTAGCGGGGGGATGGGAGACCCAGTACTTC. The translation is CASSVGLAGGWETQYF.